This TCR beta chain was documented in a study of neurological immune-mediated disorders. General study results and limits: The highest TCR clonal expansion occurred in HTLV-1-associated myelopathy; multiple sclerosis fell below healthy controls.

The germline CDR1 and CDR2 sequences are SGDLS and YYNGEE. The CDR3 loop spans 15 amino acids. Trimming stripped 2 bases from V and 0 bases from J, with 11 bases between. Synthesis of cDNA was accomplished via 5'RACE employing 10-nucleotide random UMIs. Via MiXCR, TCRdb re-called the 5' RACE reads, giving one row per CDR3 protein. The data contain 47,000 or so distinct CDR3 sequences, about a tenth of them singletons. The time point is: longitudinal time-point 1 (baseline). Volunteers from a blood bank in Maryland, USA, constituted the healthy controls. The unsorted libraries originated from 2 million PBMCs kept at -80 C. As regards this clonotype: Its antigen remains unknown. Being one base from a much bigger clone, this may be a read error.

The source of this sequence is a woman in her 40s in good health. The chain employs TRBV9 and TRBJ1-1; D uncertain. Sequenced material: PBMCs. Here the CDR3 DNA reads TGTGCCAGCAGCGTGACCCCGGGCATGAACACTGAAGCTTTCTTT. This sequence encodes CASSVTPGMNTEAFF.